A selection of T cell receptor beta chains follows, all from one sample in a study of blood T cell repertoires in COVID-19. The assay was immunoSEQ multiplex PCR, and TCRdb's table has in-frame clones only and misses some. Here the sample spans 150,000 to 200,000 clones, less than 90% being singletons. Sequencing used peripheral blood. All receptors derive from a woman between 55 and 75 years old with COVID-19, enrolled during active disease. The CDR3 runs from the conserved cysteine through the conserved F or W. The order of the fields is D gene, J gene, V gene, clone size, CDR3 protein, CDR3 DNA. D genes are given only for firm matches. The size field is filled for only some rows; it gives once, few, many or a size class.

>TRBD2|TRBJ2-1|TRBV6-5|-
CASRATSGYNEQFF
TGTGCCAGCAGAGCGACTAGCGGATACAATGAGCAGTTCTTC
>-|TRBJ2-5|TRBV4-1|-
CASSRGPQETQYF
TGCGCCAGCAGCCGAGGGCCCCAAGAGACCCAGTACTTC
>-|TRBJ1-5|TRBV19|-
CASSADRWGQPQHF
TGTGCCAGTAGCGCTGACAGGTGGGGTCAGCCCCAGCATTTT
>TRBD1|TRBJ2-7|TRBV5-1|once
CASSLGGQGADYEQYF
TGCGCCAGCAGCTTGGGAGGGCAGGGGGCGGATTACGAGCAGTACTTC
>-|TRBJ1-2|TRBV30|-
CAWSVSAGYGYTF
TGTGCCTGGAGTGTATCTGCAGGCTATGGCTACACCTTC
>-|TRBJ1-4|TRBV11-3|-
CASSPAVGKLFF
TGTGCCAGCAGCCCTGCGGTTGGAAAACTGTTTTTT
>-|TRBJ1-2|TRBV7-2|-
CASSFTGMDYGYTF
TGTGCCAGCAGCTTTACAGGGATGGACTATGGCTACACCTTC
>-|TRBJ2-1|TRBV11-3|-
CASSLGGSGTVIHNEQFF
TGTGCCAGCAGCTTAGGTGGTAGCGGGACAGTAATACACAATGAGCAGTTCTTC
>-|TRBJ2-1|TRBV7-2|-
CASSSRLYNEQFF
TGTGCCAGCAGCTCAAGACTCTACAATGAGCAGTTCTTC
>TRBD2|TRBJ2-1|TRBV9|-
CASSVVLAAYNEQFF
TGTGCCAGCAGCGTAGTGCTAGCGGCCTACAATGAGCAGTTCTTC
>-|TRBJ1-2|TRBV7-9|-
CASSLTGEHYGYTF
TGTGCCAGCAGCTTAACCGGGGAACACTATGGCTACACCTTC
>-|TRBJ2-3|TRBV18|-
CASSPRVGTDTQYF
TGTGCCAGCTCACCGAGGGTGGGCACAGATACGCAGTATTTT
>-|TRBJ1-1|TRBV4-1|-
CASSSRTAFEAFF
TGCGCCAGCAGCTCCCGGACAGCCTTTGAAGCTTTCTTT